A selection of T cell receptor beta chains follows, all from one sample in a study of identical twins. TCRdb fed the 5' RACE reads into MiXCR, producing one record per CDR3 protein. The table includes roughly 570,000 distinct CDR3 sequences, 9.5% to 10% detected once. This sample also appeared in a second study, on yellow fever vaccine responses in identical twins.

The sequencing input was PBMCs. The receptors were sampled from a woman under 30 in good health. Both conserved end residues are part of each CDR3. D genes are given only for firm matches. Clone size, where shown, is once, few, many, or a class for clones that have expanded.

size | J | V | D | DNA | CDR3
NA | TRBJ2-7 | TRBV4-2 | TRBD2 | TGTGCCAGCAGCCAAGTTCGGCTAGCGGGAGTTTCCGAGCAGTACTTC | CASSQVRLAGVSEQYF
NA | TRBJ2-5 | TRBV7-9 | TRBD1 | TGTGCCAGCAGCCGACAGGGATCAGAGACCCAGTACTTC | CASSRQGSETQYF
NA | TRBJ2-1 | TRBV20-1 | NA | TGCAGTGCTCCCGGAGGGGCACTAGCCGGTTTCGATGAGCAGTTCTTC | CSAPGGALAGFDEQFF
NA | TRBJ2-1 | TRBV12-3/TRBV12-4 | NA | TGTGCCAGCAGTTTCGAGGGAGGAGCATATGAGCAGTTCTTC | CASSFEGGAYEQFF
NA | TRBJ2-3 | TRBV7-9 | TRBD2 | TGTGCCAGCACCTCCGGGACTAGCGGAGCAGATACGCAGTATTTT | CASTSGTSGADTQYF
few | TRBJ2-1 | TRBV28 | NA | TGTGCCAGCAGTTTATTTGGGGGAAGGGAGCAGTTCTTC | CASSLFGGREQFF
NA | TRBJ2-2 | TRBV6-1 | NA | TGTGCCAGCAGCATCCATCTGGGGGGAAACACCGGGGAGCTGTTTTTT | CASSIHLGGNTGELFF
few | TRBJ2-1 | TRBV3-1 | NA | TGTGCCAGCAGCCAAGTGGGTGGTCCTTCCTACAATGAGCAGTTCTTC | CASSQVGGPSYNEQFF
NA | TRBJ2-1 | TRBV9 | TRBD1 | TGTGCCAGCAGCGGAAGACAGGGCCCTGACAATGAGCAGTTCTTC | CASSGRQGPDNEQFF
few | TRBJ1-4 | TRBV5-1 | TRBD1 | TGCGCCAGCAGCTTGGAACAGGGGGCAACTAATGAAAAACTGTTTTTT | CASSLEQGATNEKLFF
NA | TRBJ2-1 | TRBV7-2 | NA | TGTGCCAGCAGCCGGGATCAGGTGGGTGAGCAGTTCTTC | CASSRDQVGEQFF
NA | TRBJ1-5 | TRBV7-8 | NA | TGTGCCAGCAGCTTAGGTGCGGGGATCAATCAGCCCCAGCATTTT | CASSLGAGINQPQHF
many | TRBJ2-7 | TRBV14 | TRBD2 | TGTGCCAGCAGCCAAGTGGCTAGCGGGAGATACGAGCAGTACTTC | CASSQVASGRYEQYF
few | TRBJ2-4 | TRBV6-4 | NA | TGTGCCAGCAGTGACTCGACAGGACTAGCCAAAAACATTCAGTACTTC | CASSDSTGLAKNIQYF
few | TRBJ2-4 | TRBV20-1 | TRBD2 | TGCAGTGCTAGCCAAGCGGGGAAGGACATTCAGTACTTC | CSASQAGKDIQYF
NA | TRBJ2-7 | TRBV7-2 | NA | TGTGCCAGCAGCCCACGACAGGACGGTACCTACGAGCAGTACTTC | CASSPRQDGTYEQYF
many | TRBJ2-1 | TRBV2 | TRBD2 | TGTGCCAGCAGAGCACGAATTCCCGGACTAGCGTTAAGCTCCTACAATGAGCAGTTCTTC | CASRARIPGLALSSYNEQFF
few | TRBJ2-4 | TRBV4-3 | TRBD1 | TGCGCCAGCAGCCAAGCAACAGGGGGATTAGCCAAAAACATTCAGTACTTC | CASSQATGGLAKNIQYF
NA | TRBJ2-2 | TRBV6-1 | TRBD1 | TGTGCCAGCATGAGATATGGGACAGCCAACACCGGGGAGCTGTTTTTT | CASMRYGTANTGELFF
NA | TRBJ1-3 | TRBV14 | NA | TGTGCCAGCAGCCAATGGGGGCCCCAGGGAAACACCATATATTTT | CASSQWGPQGNTIYF
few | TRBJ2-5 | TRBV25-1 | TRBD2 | TGTGCCAGTACCAGACTAGCGGGCTCGCAAGAGACCCAGTACTTC | CASTRLAGSQETQYF
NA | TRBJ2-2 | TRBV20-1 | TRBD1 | TGCAGCACCCTGGCAGGGGGCAACACCGGGGAGCTGTTTTTT | CSTLAGGNTGELFF
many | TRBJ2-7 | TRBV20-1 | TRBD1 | TGCAGTGCTCTCTGGGACAGGGCCACCTACGAGCAGTACTTC | CSALWDRATYEQYF
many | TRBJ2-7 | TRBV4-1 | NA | TGCGCCAGCAGCCTCGCCACCTTTAACGAGCAGTACTTC | CASSLATFNEQYF
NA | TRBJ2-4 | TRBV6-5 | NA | TGTGCCAGCAGTTACTTCAGTGACAGAGCCAAAAACATTCAGTACTTC | CASSYFSDRAKNIQYF
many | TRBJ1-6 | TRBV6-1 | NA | TGTGCCAGCACTCCCCAGGGGAATTCACCCCTCCACTTT | CASTPQGNSPLHF
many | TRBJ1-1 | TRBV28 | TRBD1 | TGTGCCAGCAGCCCTGACAGGGGGAACACTGAAGCTTTCTTT | CASSPDRGNTEAFF
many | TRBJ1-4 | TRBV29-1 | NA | TGCAGCGTCGAAAATGAAAAACTGTTTTTT | CSVENEKLFF
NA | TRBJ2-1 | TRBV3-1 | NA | TGTGCCAGCAGCCCACCTGTCGCCGGGACCTACAATGAGCAGTTCTTC | CASSPPVAGTYNEQFF
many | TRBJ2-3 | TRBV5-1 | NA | TGCGCCAGCAGCCGGGGGAGAGGGGGGCCAGCGACAGATACGCAGTATTTT | CASSRGRGGPATDTQYF
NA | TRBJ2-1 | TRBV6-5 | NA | TGTGCCAGCACCACCCCCGGGGGGCTATCCTACAATGAGCAGTTCTTC | CASTTPGGLSYNEQFF
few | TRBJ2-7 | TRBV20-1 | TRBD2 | TGCAGTGCCCTGGGACTAGCGGGCCTCTCCTCCTACGAGCAGTACTTC | CSALGLAGLSSYEQYF
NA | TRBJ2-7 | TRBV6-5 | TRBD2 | TGTGCCAGCAGTTACTCGACTAGCGGGAGTAGTGAGCAGTACTTC | CASSYSTSGSSEQYF
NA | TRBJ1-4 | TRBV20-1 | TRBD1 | TGCAGTGCTAGAGACTACAGGGGGGGTGAAAAACTGTTTTTT | CSARDYRGGEKLFF
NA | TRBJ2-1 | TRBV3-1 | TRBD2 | TGTGCCAGCAGCCAAGAGGGACTAGCGGGAGAGGGGCATGAGCAGTTCTTC | CASSQEGLAGEGHEQFF
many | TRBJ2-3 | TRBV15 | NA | TGTGCCACCAGCGCCTTACTAGCAAGGCACACAGATACGCAGTATTTT | CATSALLARHTDTQYF
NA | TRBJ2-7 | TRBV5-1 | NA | TGCGCCAGCAGCCCGCACCGGGACCCCCAGGACGAGCAGTACTTC | CASSPHRDPQDEQYF